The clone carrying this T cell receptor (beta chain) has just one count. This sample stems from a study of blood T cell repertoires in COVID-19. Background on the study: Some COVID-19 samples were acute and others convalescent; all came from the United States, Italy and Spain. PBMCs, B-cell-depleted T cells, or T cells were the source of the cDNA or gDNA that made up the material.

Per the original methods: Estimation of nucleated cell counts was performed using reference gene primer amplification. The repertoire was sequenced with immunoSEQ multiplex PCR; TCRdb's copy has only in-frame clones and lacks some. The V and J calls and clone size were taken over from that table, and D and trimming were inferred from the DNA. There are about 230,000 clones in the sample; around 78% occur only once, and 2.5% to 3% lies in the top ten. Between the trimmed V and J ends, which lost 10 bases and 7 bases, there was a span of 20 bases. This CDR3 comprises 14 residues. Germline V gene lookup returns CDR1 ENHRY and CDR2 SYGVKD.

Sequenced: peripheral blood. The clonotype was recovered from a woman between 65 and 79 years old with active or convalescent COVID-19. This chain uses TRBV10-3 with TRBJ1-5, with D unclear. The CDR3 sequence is CANGDSFNGQPQHF. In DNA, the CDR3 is TGTGCCAACGGGGATTCCTTCAATGGCCAGCCCCAGCATTTT.